This entry is about one TCR beta chain. The data originate from a study of T cells expressing NK-cell markers. This CDR3 is 15 amino acids long. Germline V gene lookup returns CDR1 SGHRS and CDR2 YFSETQ. Beta-chain TCR cDNA was generated via 5'RACE template switching with UMIs. TCRdb re-called the 5' RACE reads; every CDR3 protein appears as one record, without DNA. Here the sample table reports 400,000 to 550,000 distinct CDR3 sequences. The sequence came from a woman aged 18-70 years in good health. V usage is TRBV5-1 and J usage is TRBJ2-7; the TRBD2 assignment by TCRdb is unverifiable without DNA. Sequencing was carried out using blood T cells: a sorted CD56 or NKG2C T cell subset, CD4+ or CD8+ T cells, or bulk PBMC T cells (not recorded which). CDR3 sequence reads: CASSLDTGRTGEQYF.